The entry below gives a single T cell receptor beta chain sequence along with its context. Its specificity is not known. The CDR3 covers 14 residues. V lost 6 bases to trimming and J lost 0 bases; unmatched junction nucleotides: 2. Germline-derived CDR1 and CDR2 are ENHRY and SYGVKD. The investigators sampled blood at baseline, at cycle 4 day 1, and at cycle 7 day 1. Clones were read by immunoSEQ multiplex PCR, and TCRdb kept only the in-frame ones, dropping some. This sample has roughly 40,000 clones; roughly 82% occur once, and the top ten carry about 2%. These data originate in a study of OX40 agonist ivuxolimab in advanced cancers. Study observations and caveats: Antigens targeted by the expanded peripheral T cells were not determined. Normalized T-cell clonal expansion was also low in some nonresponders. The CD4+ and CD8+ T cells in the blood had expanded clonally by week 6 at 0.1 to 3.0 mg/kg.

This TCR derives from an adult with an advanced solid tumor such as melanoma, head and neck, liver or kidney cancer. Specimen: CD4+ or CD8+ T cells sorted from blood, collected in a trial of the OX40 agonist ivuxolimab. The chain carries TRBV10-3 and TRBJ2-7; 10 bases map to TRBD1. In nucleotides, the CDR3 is TGTGCCATCAGGGACAGGGGGAACTCCTACGAGCAGTACTTC. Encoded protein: CAIRDRGNSYEQYF.